This T cell receptor (beta chain) emerged from a study of blood T cell repertoires in COVID-19 (dated by TCRdb to 2019 to 2021). About the full investigation: The collaborator samples originated in the United States, Italy and Spain and spanned the acute and convalescent phases of COVID-19. Deeply sampled blood TCRbeta repertoires from subjects exposed to, actively infected with, or recovered from COVID-19 were included in the dataset. The material from the prospective study consisted of cDNA or gDNA derived from T cells, B-cell-depleted T cells, or PBMCs. Samples were obtained from the ongoing ImmuneRACE study (first 160 participants) and from 1,000 to 1,500 subjects provided by 6 global collaborators. The sample metadata nearly always contained a de-identified subject ID, COVID-19 status, age in years and sex. Where HLA class I and class II types were available, the types were taken from metadata supplied by the sample provider, not from assay-based typing. The repertoires were released in a freely available public database meant as a resource for research on the immune response to SARS-CoV-2.

TCRbeta CDR3 regions were amplified from genomic DNA by means of the immunoSEQ Assay, a bias-controlled multiplex PCR. In the original analysis: The number of nucleated cells in each sample was estimated by amplification of reference gene primers within the assay. To quantify the absolute abundance of each unique TCRbeta CDR3 rearrangement, sequence reads were collapsed and filtered. For each sample, productive Simpson clonality was calculated as the square root of Simpson's diversity index over productive rearrangements. TCRdb's version of the immuneACCESS table is confined to in-frame rearrangements and falls short of the full clone set. An unresolved V gene accounts for under half of the shortfall where checked; the remainder is of unknown origin. That table supplies the V and J calls and clone size; D and trimming were determined from the DNA. This sample comprises under 150,000 clones, roughly 80% of them detected only once. The ten largest make up 20% to 25% of the sample.

Results the study describes overall, beyond this receptor: The quantity of clinical and demographic metadata differed by source and by participant and was supplied without curation.

Whole blood was collected in K2EDTA tubes by collaborating institutions according to the institutions' own protocols. Collaborator samples were shipped for TCRbeta analysis as frozen whole blood, isolated PBMCs, or DNA extracted from either sample type. Taken from cysteine to phenylalanine, the CDR3 has 12 residues. Only the CDR3 DNA is retained, 36 bases long and in frame from the first base. The germline ends are 8 bases apart after V is trimmed by 4 bases and J by 6 bases. Sequences SGHNT (CDR1) and YYREEE (CDR2) are obtained from the germline V gene (reference sequence). Note on this clone: Its antigen is currently not known. No much larger clone exists at a distance of one base, and base qualities are not known.

Sequencing input: peripheral blood. This TCR was recovered from a human donor in a cohort sampled during active COVID-19. In this chain, TRBV5-4 is recombined with TRBJ2-1, with the identity of the D gene unclear. This receptor has the CDR3 CASSTSGNEQFF. The DNA is TGTGCCAGCAGCACCTCGGGCAATGAGCAGTTCTTC.